This TCR beta chain is from a study of blood T cells in healthy people across ages. This CDR3 is 13 amino acids long. The V and J ends lost 5 bases and 3 bases respectively, with 8 bases between them. Germline CDR1 reads LNHDA; CDR2 reads SQIVND (reference sequence). The use of a sample-barcoded 5' primer and a J-beta primer mix characterized a second PCR of about 7 to 12 cycles. TCRdb re-derived calls from the 5' RACE reads in MiXCR, one entry per CDR3 protein. The sample consists of some 1.7 million distinct CDR3 sequences, roughly 27% of them appearing once. This clonotype was observed a handful of times.

The specimen sequenced was blood. This receptor was obtained from a woman aged 30 to 39 in good health. This chain uses TRBV19 with TRBJ2-1; D tentatively fits TRBD1 or TRBD2 (6 bases each). The CDR3 nucleotides are TGTGCCAGTAGTCGGGGGCGCTACAATGAGCAGTTCTTC. This encodes CASSRGRYNEQFF.